Below, 10 T cell receptor beta chains from the same sample are listed, as sequenced in a study of T cells in pancreatic ductal adenocarcinoma (dated by TCRdb to about 2017). Libraries came from the immunoSEQ multiplex PCR assay. As stored in TCRdb, this immuneACCESS dataset retains in-frame rearrangements with V and J assigned. A fraction of the clones does not appear; measured against another copy, unresolved V genes explain less than half of the discrepancy, and the remainder lacks a known reason. In this sample the table shows over 90,000 clones, 90% to 95% of which occur a single time. Around 3.2% of the sample goes to the ten largest clones. Pancreatic ductal adenocarcinoma patients who had undergone surgery without neoadjuvant therapy were selected. The sequencing sample was made of PBMCs. These receptors all come from a human donor with pancreatic ductal adenocarcinoma.

The chain joins TRBV2 to TRBJ2-5; perhaps TRBD1 as D (6 bases). Trimming shortened V by 6 bases and J by 2 bases, and 16 bases separated the two germline ends. This CDR3 comprises 15 residues. Germline V gene lookup returns CDR1 SNHLY and CDR2 FYNNEI. The CDR3: CASSPQTGPQETQYF. The CDR3 DNA sequence: TGTGCCAGCAGCCCTCAGACAGGCCCTCAAGAGACCCAGTACTTC.

The table lists this clone with a count of one. This sequence joins TRBV19 and TRBJ2-3; D ambiguous. Deletions cut 3 bases from V and 1 base from J, with 8 bases between. Per germline, CDR1 LNHDA and CDR2 SQIVND (reference sequence). The CDR3 is 14 residues long. CDR3 loop: CASSIIYGTDTQYF. CDR3 coding DNA: TGTGCCAGTAGTATTATTTATGGCACAGATACGCAGTATTTT.

The chain is built from TRBV9 and TRBJ1-1, with a tentative D call TRBD1 (5 bases). Germline-derived CDR1 and CDR2 are SGDLS and YYNGEE. V lost 0 bases and J 3 bases, leaving 6 bases between the germline ends. This CDR3 spans 13 amino acids. The CDR3 sequence is CASSVEGDTEAFF. The CDR3 DNA is TGTGCCAGCAGCGTAGAAGGGGACACTGAAGCTTTCTTT. The entire variable domain, with the rest obtained from reference TRBV9 and TRBJ1-1, is as follows: DSGVTQTPKHLITATGQRVTLRCSPRSGDLSVYWYQQSLDQGLQFLIQYYNGEERAKGNILERFSAQQFPDLHSELNLSSLELGDSALYFCASSVEGDTEAFFGQGTRLTVV.

This chain connects TRBV4-2 to TRBJ1-4, with 8 bases aligning to TRBD1. Germline loops: CDR1 LGHNA, CDR2 YNFKEQ. The CDR3 spans 18 residues. The ends lost 0 bases at V and 5 bases at J; junction bases unmatched: 11. As DNA, the CDR3 is TGTGCCAGCAGCCAAGACGGGACAGGTTTCAAGTTAAATGAAAAACTGTTTTTT. Protein: CASSQDGTGFKLNEKLFF.

The chain joins TRBV5-4 to TRBJ2-6; 7 bases agree with TRBD1. The V and J ends lost 3 bases and 4 bases, in that order; junction bases with no gene match: 10. The germline V gene has CDR1 SGHNT and CDR2 YYREEE (reference sequence). The CDR3 length is 17 residues. The CDR3 sequence: CASSSPKVGGGANVLTF. CDR3 nucleotides: TGTGCCAGCAGCTCTCCGAAGGTAGGGGGCGGGGCCAACGTCCTGACTTTC.

This clone was seen just once. This rearrangement joins TRBV15 to TRBJ2-5, with a tentative D call TRBD2 (6 bases). The CDR3 covers 13 residues. Trimming cost V 8 bases and J 4 bases, with 14 bases left between them. Germline V gene data show CDR1 as LNHNV and CDR2 as YYDKDF (reference sequence). For the CDR3, the DNA is TGTGCCACCGGGCAGGGAGGCCCAGAGACCCAGTACTTC. This encodes CATGQGGPETQYF.

V and J are TRBV18 and TRBJ2-5; 11 bases map to TRBD1. CDR3 size: 17 residues. V shed 4 bases and J 5 bases; nucleotides not matched to a gene: 12. Germline-derived CDR1 and CDR2 are KGHSH and LQKENI. The CDR3 region is CASSLGQGAPTRETQYF. In DNA form, the CDR3 reads TGTGCCAGCTCACTAGGACAGGGGGCTCCCACCCGGGAGACCCAGTACTTC. The entire variable domain, with the rest obtained from reference TRBV18 and TRBJ2-5, is as follows: NAGVMQNPRHLVRRRGQEARLRCSPMKGHSHVYWYRQLPEEGLKFMVYLQKENIIDESGMPKERFSAEFPKEGPSILRIQQVVRGDSAAYFCASSLGQGAPTRETQYFGPGTRLLVL.

CDR3: CAWRIKSGNNNEQFF. The CDR3 nucleotides read TGTGCCTGGAGAATCAAGAGCGGGAATAACAATGAGCAGTTCTTC. V usage is TRBV30 and J usage is TRBJ2-1, with 7 bases fitting TRBD2. Trimming removed 3 bases from V and 5 bases from J; junction bases left unmatched: 10. Per germline, CDR1 GTSNPN and CDR2 SVGIG (reference sequence). CDR3 length: 15 amino acids.

The chain recombines TRBV7-9 with TRBJ2-7, with D tentatively TRBD2 (5 bases). The CDR3 totals 13 residues. V was trimmed by 6 bases and J by 7 bases, leaving 16 bases between them. The V gene's germline CDR1 is SEHNR and CDR2 FQNEAQ (reference sequence). The CDR3 here is CASSQFAGEEQYF. CDR3 sequence (DNA): TGTGCCAGCAGTCAATTCGCGGGTGAGGAGCAGTACTTC. Full variable domain (missing parts from reference TRBV7-9 and TRBJ2-7): DTGVSQNPRHKITKRGQNVTFRCDPISEHNRLYWYRQTLGQGPEFLTYFQNEAQLEKSRLLSDRFSAERPKGSFSTLEIQRTEQGDSAMYLCASSQFAGEEQYFGPGTRLTVT.

V gene TRBV18 combines with J gene TRBJ2-1, with no clear D. CDR3 size: 13 residues. Germline CDR1 and CDR2: KGHSH and LQKENI. V lost 0 bases and J 9 bases, leaving 9 bases between the germline ends. The CDR3 protein is CASSPPNSPEQFF. The CDR3 coding sequence is TGTGCCAGCTCACCACCGAACAGCCCTGAGCAGTTCTTC.